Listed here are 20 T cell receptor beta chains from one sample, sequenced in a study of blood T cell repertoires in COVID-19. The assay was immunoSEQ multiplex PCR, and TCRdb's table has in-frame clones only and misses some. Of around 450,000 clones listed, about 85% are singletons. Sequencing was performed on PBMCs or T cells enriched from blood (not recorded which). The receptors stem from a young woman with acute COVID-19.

The CDR3 region has the DNA TGTGCCAGCAGCTCCTCGGGACACCTCTCCTACGAGCAGTACTTC. Its translation: CASSSSGHLSYEQYF. The chain has TRBV11-2 and TRBJ2-7; TRBD1 might be the D (6 bases). V was cut by 4 bases and J by 0 bases, with 13 bases left in between. The CDR3 totals 15 residues. Germline CDR1 is SGHAT and CDR2 is FQNNGV.

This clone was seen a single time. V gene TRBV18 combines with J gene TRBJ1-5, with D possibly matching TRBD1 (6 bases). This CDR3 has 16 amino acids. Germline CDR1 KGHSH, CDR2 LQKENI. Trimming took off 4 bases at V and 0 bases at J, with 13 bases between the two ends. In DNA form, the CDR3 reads TGTGCCAGCTCACGTTCAGGGGTTTATAGCAATCAGCCCCAGCATTTT. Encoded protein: CASSRSGVYSNQPQHF.

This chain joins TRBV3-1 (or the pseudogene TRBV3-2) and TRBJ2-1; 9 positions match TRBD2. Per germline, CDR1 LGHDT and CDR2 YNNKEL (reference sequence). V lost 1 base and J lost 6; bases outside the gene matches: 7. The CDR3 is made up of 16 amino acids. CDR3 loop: CASSQGVSGSPNEQFF. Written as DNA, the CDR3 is TGTGCCAGCAGCCAAGGGGTTAGCGGGAGTCCCAATGAGCAGTTCTTC.

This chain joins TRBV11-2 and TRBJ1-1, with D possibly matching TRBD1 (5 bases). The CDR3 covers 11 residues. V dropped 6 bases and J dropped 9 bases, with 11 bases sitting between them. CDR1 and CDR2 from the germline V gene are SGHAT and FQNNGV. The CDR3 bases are TGTGCCAGCAGTTCGGGACTCCAAGCTTTCTTT. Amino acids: CASSSGLQAFF.

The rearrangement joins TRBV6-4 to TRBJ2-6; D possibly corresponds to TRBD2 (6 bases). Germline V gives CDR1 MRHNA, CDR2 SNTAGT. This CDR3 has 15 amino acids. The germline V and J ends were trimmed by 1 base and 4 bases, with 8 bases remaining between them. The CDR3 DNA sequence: TGTGCCAGCAGTGACTGGGACTCCGGGGCCAACGTCCTGACTTTC. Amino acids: CASSDWDSGANVLTF.

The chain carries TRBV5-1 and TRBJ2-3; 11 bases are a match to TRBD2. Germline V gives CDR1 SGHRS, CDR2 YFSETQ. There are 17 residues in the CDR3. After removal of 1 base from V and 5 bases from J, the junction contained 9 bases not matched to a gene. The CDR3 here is CASSLTSGSVGLDTQYF. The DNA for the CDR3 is TGCGCCAGCAGCTTGACTAGCGGGAGTGTCGGTTTAGATACGCAGTATTTT.

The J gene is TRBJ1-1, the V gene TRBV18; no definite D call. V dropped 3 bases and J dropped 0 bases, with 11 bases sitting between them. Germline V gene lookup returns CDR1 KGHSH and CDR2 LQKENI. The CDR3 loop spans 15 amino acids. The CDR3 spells CASSPPVGLNTEAFF. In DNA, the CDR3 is TGTGCCAGCTCACCCCCGGTTGGTTTGAACACTGAAGCTTTCTTT.

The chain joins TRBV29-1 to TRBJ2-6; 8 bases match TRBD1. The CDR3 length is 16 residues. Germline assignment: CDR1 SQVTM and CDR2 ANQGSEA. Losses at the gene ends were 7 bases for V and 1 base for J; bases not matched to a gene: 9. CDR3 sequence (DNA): TGCAGCGCCGCCGGGACAGGCTTGTCTGGGGCCAACGTCCTGACTTTC. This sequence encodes CSAAGTGLSGANVLTF.

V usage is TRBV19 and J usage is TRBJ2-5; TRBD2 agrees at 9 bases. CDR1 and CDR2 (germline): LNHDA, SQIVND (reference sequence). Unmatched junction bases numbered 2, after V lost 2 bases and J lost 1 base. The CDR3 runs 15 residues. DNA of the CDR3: TGTGCCAGTAGTATAATGACTAGCGGCCAAGAGACCCAGTACTTC. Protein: CASSIMTSGQETQYF.

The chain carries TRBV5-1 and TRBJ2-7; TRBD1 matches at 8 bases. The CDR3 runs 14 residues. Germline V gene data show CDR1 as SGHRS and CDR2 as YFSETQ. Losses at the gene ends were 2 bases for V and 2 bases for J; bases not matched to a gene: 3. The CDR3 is CASSFEDRAYEQYF. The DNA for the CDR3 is TGCGCCAGCAGCTTCGAGGACAGGGCCTACGAGCAGTACTTC. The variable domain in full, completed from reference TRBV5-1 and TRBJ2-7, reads KAGVTQTPRYLIKTRGQQVTLSCSPISGHRSVSWYQQTPGQGLQFLFEYFSETQRNKGNFPGRFSGRQFSNSRSEMNVSTLELGDSALYLCASSFEDRAYEQYFGPGTRLTVT.

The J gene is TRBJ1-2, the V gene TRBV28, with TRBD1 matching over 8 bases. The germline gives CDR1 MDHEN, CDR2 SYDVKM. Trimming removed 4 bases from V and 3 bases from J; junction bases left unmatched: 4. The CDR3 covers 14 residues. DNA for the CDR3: TGTGCCAGCAGTTCATCGGGACAGGACTATGGCTACACCTTC. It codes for CASSSSGQDYGYTF.

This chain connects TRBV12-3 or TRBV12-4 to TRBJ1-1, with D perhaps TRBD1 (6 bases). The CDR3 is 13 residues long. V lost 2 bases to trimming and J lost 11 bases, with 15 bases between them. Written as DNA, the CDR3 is TGTGCCAGCAGTTTACTGGGGGCTATCGTCGCTTTCTTT. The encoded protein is CASSLLGAIVAFF.

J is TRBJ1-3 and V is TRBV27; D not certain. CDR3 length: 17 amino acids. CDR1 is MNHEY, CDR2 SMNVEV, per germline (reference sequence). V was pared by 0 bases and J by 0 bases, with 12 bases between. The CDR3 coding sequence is TGTGCCAGCAGTTTATCAGCAGGAACTTACTCTGGAAACACCATATATTTT. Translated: CASSLSAGTYSGNTIYF.

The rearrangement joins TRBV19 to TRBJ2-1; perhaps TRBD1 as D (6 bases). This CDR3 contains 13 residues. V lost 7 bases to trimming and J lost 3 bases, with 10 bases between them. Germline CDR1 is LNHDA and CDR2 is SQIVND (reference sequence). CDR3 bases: TGTGCCAGTAACAGGGAAGGCTACAATGAGCAGTTCTTC. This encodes CASNREGYNEQFF.

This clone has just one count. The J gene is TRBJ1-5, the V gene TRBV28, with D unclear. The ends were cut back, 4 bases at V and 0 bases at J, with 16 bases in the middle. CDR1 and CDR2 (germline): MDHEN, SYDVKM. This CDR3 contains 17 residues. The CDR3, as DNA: TGTGCCAGCAGTTCCTCTCGAGATTTTGATAGCAATCAGCCCCAGCATTTT. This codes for CASSSSRDFDSNQPQHF. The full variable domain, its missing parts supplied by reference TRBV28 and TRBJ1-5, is DVKVTQSSRYLVKRTGEKVFLECVQDMDHENMFWYRQDPGLGLRLIYFSYDVKMKEKGDIPEGYSVSREKKERFSLILESASTNQTSMYLCASSSSRDFDSNQPQHFGDGTRLSIL.

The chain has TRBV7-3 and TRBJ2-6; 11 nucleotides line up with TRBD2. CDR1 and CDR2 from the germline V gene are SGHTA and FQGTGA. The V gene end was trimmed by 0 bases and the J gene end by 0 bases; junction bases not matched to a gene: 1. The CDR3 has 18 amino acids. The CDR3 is CASSLTLAGGSGANVLTF. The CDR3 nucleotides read TGTGCCAGCAGCTTAACGCTAGCGGGGGGCTCTGGGGCCAACGTCCTGACTTTC.

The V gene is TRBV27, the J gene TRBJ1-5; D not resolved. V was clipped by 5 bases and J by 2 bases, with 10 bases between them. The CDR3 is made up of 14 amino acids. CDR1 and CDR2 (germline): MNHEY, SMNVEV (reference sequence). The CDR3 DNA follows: TGTGCCAGCAGTCTACGACATGGCAATCAGCCCCAGCATTTT. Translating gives CASSLRHGNQPQHF.

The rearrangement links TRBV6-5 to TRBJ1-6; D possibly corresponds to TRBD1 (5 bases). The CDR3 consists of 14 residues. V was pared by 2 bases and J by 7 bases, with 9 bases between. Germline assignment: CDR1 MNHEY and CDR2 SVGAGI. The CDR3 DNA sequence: TGTGCCAGCAGTTACCAGGGATGGAATTCACCCCTCCACTTT. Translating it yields CASSYQGWNSPLHF.

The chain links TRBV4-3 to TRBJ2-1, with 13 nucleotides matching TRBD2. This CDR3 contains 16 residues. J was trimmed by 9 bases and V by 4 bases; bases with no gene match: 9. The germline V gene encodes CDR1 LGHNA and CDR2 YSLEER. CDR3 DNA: TGCGCCAGCAGCCCACCAGGACTAGCGGGAGAGGCTGAGCAGTTCTTC. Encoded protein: CASSPPGLAGEAEQFF.

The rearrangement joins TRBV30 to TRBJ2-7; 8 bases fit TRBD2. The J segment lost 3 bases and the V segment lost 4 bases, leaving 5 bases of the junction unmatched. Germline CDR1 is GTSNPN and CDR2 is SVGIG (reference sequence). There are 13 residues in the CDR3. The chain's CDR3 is CAWTAGTSYEQYF. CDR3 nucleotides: TGTGCCTGGACTGCCGGGACTAGCTACGAGCAGTACTTC.